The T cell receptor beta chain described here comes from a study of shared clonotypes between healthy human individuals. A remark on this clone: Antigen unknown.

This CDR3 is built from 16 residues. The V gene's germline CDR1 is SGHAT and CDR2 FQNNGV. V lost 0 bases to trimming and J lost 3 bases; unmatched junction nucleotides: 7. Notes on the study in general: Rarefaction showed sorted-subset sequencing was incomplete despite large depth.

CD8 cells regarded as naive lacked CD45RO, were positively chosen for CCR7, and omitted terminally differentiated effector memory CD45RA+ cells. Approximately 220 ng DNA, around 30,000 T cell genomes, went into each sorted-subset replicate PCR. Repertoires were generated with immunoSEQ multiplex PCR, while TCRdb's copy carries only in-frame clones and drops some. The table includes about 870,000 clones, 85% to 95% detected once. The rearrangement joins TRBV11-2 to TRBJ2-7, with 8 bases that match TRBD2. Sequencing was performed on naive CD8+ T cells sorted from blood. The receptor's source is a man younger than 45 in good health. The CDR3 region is CASSLDLGLARYEQYF. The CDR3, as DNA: TGTGCCAGCAGCTTAGATCTAGGACTAGCTCGCTACGAGCAGTACTTC.